Below are 14 T cell receptor beta chains sequenced from a single sample in a study of cytomegalovirus exposure and HLA in healthy donors. Repertoires were generated with immunoSEQ multiplex PCR, while TCRdb's copy carries only in-frame clones and drops some. This sample yields approximately 220,000 clones, of which about 93% are seen a single time; roughly 1% belongs to the top ten. The sample comprised PBMCs. The receptor set was obtained from a woman aged 18 to 35 in good health and CMV-seronegative.

The chain joins TRBV5-1 to TRBJ2-3; D not certain. V gave up 1 base and J gave up 6 bases, with 6 bases separating them. This CDR3 has 12 residues. Germline CDR1 and CDR2: SGHRS and YFSETQ. CDR3: CASSLYLDTQYF. The CDR3 region has the DNA TGCGCCAGCAGCTTGTATCTGGATACGCAGTATTTT. Complete variable domain (other parts from reference TRBV5-1 and TRBJ2-3): KAGVTQTPRYLIKTRGQQVTLSCSPISGHRSVSWYQQTPGQGLQFLFEYFSETQRNKGNFPGRFSGRQFSNSRSEMNVSTLELGDSALYLCASSLYLDTQYFGPGTRLTVL.

The chain recombines TRBV29-1 with TRBJ2-3; possible D gene TRBD2, 6 bases. V was pared by 1 base and J by 0 bases, with 11 bases between. The CDR3 loop spans 15 amino acids. Germline V gene data show CDR1 as SQVTM and CDR2 as ANQGSEA. Here the CDR3 reads CSVEGRDLSTDTQYF. In DNA, the CDR3 is TGCAGCGTTGAAGGGCGGGATCTAAGCACAGATACGCAGTATTTT.

V gene TRBV27 combines with J gene TRBJ2-7, with a tentative D call TRBD2 (5 bases). Germline V CDR1 and CDR2: MNHEY, SMNVEV (reference sequence). The CDR3 is 14 amino acids. V lost 4 bases to trimming and J lost 6 bases, with 16 bases between them. The CDR3 spells CASSSGNKRSEQYF. The CDR3 DNA is TGTGCCAGCAGTTCGGGGAACAAGCGAAGCGAGCAGTACTTC.

V is TRBV6-5 and J is TRBJ2-2, with 9 bases matching TRBD1. The length of the CDR3 is 15 residues. The germline gives CDR1 MNHEY, CDR2 SVGAGI. V lost 5 bases and J lost 5; bases outside the gene matches: 6. This CDR3 is CASSGQGPGTGELFF. CDR3 bases: TGTGCCAGCAGTGGACAGGGGCCGGGTACCGGGGAGCTGTTTTTT.

Only a few counts were recorded for this clone. The gene calls are TRBV7-2 and TRBJ1-2, with D tentatively TRBD1 (5 bases). Germline V CDR1 and CDR2: SGHTA, FQGNSA. The CDR3 is made up of 12 amino acids. Trimming cost V 4 bases and J 3 bases, with 6 bases left between them. The CDR3 nucleotides are TGTGCCAGCAGCTCAGGGTACTATGGCTACACCTTC. Residues: CASSSGYYGYTF.

The V gene is TRBV2, the J gene TRBJ2-7; the match to TRBD2 covers 11 bases. The length of the CDR3 is 17 residues. The germline CDR1 and CDR2 sequences are SNHLY and FYNNEI. V shed 5 bases, J shed 4 bases, and the junction held 13 bases outside the gene matches. This CDR3 is CASSLLGLAGTPYEQYF. CDR3 nucleotide sequence: TGTGCCAGCAGTCTTCTTGGACTAGCGGGTACTCCGTACGAGCAGTACTTC.

The J gene is TRBJ1-4, the V gene TRBV9, with D perhaps TRBD1 (5 bases). CDR3 length equals 15 residues. The germline gives CDR1 SGDLS, CDR2 YYNGEE. The germline V and J ends were trimmed by 2 bases and 8 bases, with 16 bases remaining between them. The CDR3 nucleotides read TGTGCCAGCAGCGTTTCCGGGACTTACGGAGAAAAACTGTTTTTT. This codes for CASSVSGTYGEKLFF.

The chain uses TRBV5-1 and TRBJ2-1; possible D gene TRBD1, 6 bases. Germline CDR1 reads SGHRS; CDR2 reads YFSETQ. The CDR3 totals 14 residues. The ends were cut back, 2 bases at V and 4 bases at J, with 10 bases in the middle. CDR3: CASSFGDIYNEQFF. CDR3 coding DNA: TGCGCCAGCAGCTTTGGGGACATTTACAATGAGCAGTTCTTC.

CDR3 in amino acids: CASSLGLVQETQYF. The CDR3 nucleotides read TGTGCCAGCAGCCTGGGACTAGTCCAAGAGACCCAGTACTTC. V and J are TRBV7-2 and TRBJ2-5; 8 nucleotides line up with TRBD2. CDR1 is SGHTA, CDR2 FQGNSA, per germline. The CDR3 extends over 14 amino acids. V lost 5 bases, J lost 1 base, and 3 bases stayed unmatched.

The rearrangement links TRBV6-6 to TRBJ2-2, with 10 bases that match TRBD2. The trim removed 5 bases at V and 4 bases at J, leaving 7 bases unmatched. The germline V gene has CDR1 MNHNY and CDR2 SVGAGI (reference sequence). CDR3 size: 16 residues. Here the CDR3 reads CASSPTAGGLTGELFF. CDR3 nucleotides: TGTGCCAGCAGTCCAACAGCGGGAGGGCTCACCGGGGAGCTGTTTTTT.

The table lists this clone with a count of one. The CDR3, as DNA: TGTGCCAGCTCACCCAGGGAGGGAGGCTCCTATGGCTACACCTTC. This codes for CASSPREGGSYGYTF. The chain carries TRBV18 and TRBJ1-2; a possible D gene is TRBD1 (5 bases). From germline, CDR1 is KGHSH and CDR2 LQKENI. The length of the CDR3 is 15 residues. Trimming cost V 3 bases and J 4 bases, with 15 bases left between them.

The chain carries TRBV6-6 and TRBJ2-7, with 7 positions matching TRBD1. CDR1 is MNHNY and CDR2 is SVGAGI in the germline V gene (reference sequence). This CDR3 comprises 16 residues. V dropped 6 bases and J dropped 6; count of bases not matched to a gene: 17. Here the CDR3 DNA reads TGTGCCAGCAGATCAACGCACAGGGGTCCCCCGTCCGAGCAGTACTTC. This sequence encodes CASRSTHRGPPSEQYF.

The chain combines TRBV11-1 with TRBJ2-7, with 9 bases identical to TRBD2. Trimming removed 5 bases from V and 0 bases from J; junction bases left unmatched: 11. This CDR3 has 17 amino acids. CDR1 SGHAT and CDR2 FQDESV come from the germline V gene (reference sequence). The CDR3 sequence is CASSLLRGSGSSYEQYF. CDR3 nucleotide sequence: TGTGCCAGCAGCCTCCTCCGAGGTAGCGGGAGCTCCTACGAGCAGTACTTC.

This sequence joins TRBV7-9 and TRBJ1-2; 7 bases are shared with TRBD1. This CDR3 is built from 18 residues. In germline, CDR1 is SEHNR, CDR2 FQNEAQ (reference sequence). V was clipped by 11 bases and J by 0 bases; unmatched bases: 21. The CDR3 DNA follows: TGTGCCGTACAGGATCGACGGACAGGTCATGCTTCTAACTATGGCTACACCTTC. Amino acid sequence: CAVQDRRTGHASNYGYTF.